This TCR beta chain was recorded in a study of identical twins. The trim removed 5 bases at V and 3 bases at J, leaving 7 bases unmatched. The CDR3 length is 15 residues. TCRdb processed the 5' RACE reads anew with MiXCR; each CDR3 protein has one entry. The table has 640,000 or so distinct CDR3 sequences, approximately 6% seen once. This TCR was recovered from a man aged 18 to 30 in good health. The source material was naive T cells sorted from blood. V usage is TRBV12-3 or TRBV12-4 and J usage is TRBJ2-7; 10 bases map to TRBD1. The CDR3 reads CASSIHRDRGYEQYF. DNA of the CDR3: TGTGCCAGCAGTATACACCGGGACAGGGGCTACGAGCAGTACTTC.